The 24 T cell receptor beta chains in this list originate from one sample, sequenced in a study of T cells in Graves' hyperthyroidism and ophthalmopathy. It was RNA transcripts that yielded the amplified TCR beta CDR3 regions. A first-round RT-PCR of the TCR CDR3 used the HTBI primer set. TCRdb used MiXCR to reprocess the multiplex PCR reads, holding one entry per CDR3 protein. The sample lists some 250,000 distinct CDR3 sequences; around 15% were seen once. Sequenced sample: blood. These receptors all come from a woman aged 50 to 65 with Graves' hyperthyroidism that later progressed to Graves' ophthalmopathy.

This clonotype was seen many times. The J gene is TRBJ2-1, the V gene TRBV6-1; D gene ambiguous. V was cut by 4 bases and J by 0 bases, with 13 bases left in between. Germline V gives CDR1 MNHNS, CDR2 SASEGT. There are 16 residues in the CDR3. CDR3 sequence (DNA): TGTGCCAGCAGTGCCCGCAGGAGAACCTCCTACAATGAGCAGTTCTTC. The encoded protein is CASSARRRTSYNEQFF.

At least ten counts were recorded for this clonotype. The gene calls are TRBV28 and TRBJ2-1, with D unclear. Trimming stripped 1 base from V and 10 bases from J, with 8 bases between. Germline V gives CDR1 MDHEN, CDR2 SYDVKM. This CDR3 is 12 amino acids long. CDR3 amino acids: CASSLSMGEQFF. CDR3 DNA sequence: TGTGCCAGCAGTTTATCTATGGGGGAGCAGTTCTTC.

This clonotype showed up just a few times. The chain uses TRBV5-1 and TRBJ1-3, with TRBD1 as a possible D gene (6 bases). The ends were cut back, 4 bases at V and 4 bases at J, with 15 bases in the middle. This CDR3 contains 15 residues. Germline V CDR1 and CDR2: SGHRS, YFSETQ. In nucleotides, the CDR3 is TGCGCCAGCAGCCAAGACAGGACGCGCGGAAACACCATATATTTT. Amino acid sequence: CASSQDRTRGNTIYF.

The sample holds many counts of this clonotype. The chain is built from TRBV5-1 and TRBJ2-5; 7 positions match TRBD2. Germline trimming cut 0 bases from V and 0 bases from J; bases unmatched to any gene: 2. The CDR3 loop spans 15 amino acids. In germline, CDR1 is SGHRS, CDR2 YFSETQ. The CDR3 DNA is TGCGCCAGCAGCTTGGTCGGGACTAACCAAGAGACCCAGTACTTC. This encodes CASSLVGTNQETQYF.

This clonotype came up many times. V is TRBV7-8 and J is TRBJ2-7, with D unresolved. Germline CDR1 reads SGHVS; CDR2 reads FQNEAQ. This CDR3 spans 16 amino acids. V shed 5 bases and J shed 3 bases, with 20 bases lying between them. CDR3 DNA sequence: TGTGCCAGCAGCACCTACCACTCGGAGACCAACTACGAGCAGTACTTC. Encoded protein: CASSTYHSETNYEQYF.

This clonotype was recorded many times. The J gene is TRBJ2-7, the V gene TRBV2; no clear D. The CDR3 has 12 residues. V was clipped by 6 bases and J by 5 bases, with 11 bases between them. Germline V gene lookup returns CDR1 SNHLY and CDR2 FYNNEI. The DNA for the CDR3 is TGTGCCAGCAGCGGAGAAGTCCACGAGCAGTACTTC. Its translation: CASSGEVHEQYF.

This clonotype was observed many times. CDR3 loop: CASSGGGNDEKLFF. Written as DNA, the CDR3 is TGTGCCAGCAGTGGGGGGGGAAATGATGAAAAACTGTTTTTT. The chain links TRBV28 to TRBJ1-4, with D possibly matching TRBD1 (5 bases). The CDR3 is made up of 14 amino acids. Trimming took 5 bases from V and 6 from J, leaving 13 bases between them. Germline V gene lookup returns CDR1 MDHEN and CDR2 SYDVKM. The entire variable domain, with the rest obtained from reference TRBV28 and TRBJ1-4, is as follows: DVKVTQSSRYLVKRTGEKVFLECVQDMDHENMFWYRQDPGLGLRLIYFSYDVKMKEKGDIPEGYSVSREKKERFSLILESASTNQTSMYLCASSGGGNDEKLFFGSGTQLSVL.

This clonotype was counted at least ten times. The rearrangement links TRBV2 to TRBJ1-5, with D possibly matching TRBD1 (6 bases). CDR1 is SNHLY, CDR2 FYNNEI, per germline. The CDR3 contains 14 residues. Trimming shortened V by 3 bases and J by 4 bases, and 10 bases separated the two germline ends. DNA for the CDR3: TGTGCCAGCAGTGACCCGAGGGGGAATCAGCCCCAGCATTTT. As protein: CASSDPRGNQPQHF.

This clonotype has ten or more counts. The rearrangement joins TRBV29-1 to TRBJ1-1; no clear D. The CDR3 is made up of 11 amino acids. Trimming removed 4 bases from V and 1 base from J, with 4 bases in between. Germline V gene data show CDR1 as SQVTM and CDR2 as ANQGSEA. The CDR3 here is CSVGRNTEAFF. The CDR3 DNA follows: TGCAGCGTTGGCAGGAACACTGAAGCTTTCTTT. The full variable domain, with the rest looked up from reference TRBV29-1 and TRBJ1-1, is SAVISQKPSRDICQRGTSLTIQCQVDSQVTMMFWYRQQPGQSLTLIATANQGSEATYESGFVIDKFPISRPNLTFSTLTVSNMSPEDSSIYLCSVGRNTEAFFGQGTRLTVV.

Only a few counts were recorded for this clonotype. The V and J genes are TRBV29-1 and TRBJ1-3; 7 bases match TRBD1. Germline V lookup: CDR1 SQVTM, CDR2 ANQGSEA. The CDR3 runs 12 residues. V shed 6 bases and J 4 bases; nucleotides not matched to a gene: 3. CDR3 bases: TGCAGCGTGACAGGGCAAGGAAACACCATATATTTT. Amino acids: CSVTGQGNTIYF.

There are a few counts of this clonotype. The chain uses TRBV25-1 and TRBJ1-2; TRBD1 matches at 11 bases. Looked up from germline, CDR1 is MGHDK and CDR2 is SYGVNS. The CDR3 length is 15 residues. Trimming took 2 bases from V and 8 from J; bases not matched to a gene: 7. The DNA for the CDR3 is TGTGCCAGCAGTGAAACGGGGACAGGGGGTAGCGGCTACACCTTC. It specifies CASSETGTGGSGYTF.

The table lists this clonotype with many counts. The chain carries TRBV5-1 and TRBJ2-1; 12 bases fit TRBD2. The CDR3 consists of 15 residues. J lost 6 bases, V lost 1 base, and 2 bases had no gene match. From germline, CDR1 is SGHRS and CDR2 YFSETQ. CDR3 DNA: TGCGCCAGCAGCTTGTCACTAGCGGGAGGCAATGAGCAGTTCTTC. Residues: CASSLSLAGGNEQFF. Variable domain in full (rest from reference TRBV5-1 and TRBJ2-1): KAGVTQTPRYLIKTRGQQVTLSCSPISGHRSVSWYQQTPGQGLQFLFEYFSETQRNKGNFPGRFSGRQFSNSRSEMNVSTLELGDSALYLCASSLSLAGGNEQFFGPGTRLTVL.

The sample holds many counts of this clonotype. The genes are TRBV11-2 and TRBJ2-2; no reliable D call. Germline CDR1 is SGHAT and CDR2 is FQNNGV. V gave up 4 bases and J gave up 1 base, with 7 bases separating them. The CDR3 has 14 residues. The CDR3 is CASSSLKNTGELFF. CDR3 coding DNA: TGTGCCAGCAGCTCCCTGAAGAACACCGGGGAGCTGTTTTTT. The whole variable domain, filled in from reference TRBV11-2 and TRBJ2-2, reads EAGVAQSPRYKIIEKRQSVAFWCNPISGHATLYWYQQILGQGPKLLIQFQNNGVVDDSQLPKDRFSAERLKGVDSTLKIQPAKLEDSAVYLCASSSLKNTGELFFGEGSRLTVL.

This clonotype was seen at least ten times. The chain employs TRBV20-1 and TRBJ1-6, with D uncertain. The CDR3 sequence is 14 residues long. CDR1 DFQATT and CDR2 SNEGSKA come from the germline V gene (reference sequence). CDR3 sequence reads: CGRRLSDDYSPLHF. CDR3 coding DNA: TGCGGAAGGAGACTCTCTGATGACTATTCACCCCTCCACTTT.

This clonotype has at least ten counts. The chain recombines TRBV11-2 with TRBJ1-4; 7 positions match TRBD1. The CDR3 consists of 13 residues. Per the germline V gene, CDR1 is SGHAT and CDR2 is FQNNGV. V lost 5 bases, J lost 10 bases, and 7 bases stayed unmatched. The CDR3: CASSPTGSAKLFF. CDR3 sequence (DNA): TGTGCCAGCAGCCCGACAGGGAGTGCAAAACTGTTTTTT. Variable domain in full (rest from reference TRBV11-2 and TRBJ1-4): EAGVAQSPRYKIIEKRQSVAFWCNPISGHATLYWYQQILGQGPKLLIQFQNNGVVDDSQLPKDRFSAERLKGVDSTLKIQPAKLEDSAVYLCASSPTGSAKLFFGSGTQLSVL.

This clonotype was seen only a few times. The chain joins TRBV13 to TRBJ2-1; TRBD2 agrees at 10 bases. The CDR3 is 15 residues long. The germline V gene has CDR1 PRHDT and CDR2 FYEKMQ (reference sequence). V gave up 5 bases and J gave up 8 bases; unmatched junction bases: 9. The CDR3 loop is CASSHLAGDWDEQFF. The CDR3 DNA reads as TGTGCCAGCAGCCACCTAGCGGGAGACTGGGATGAGCAGTTCTTC.

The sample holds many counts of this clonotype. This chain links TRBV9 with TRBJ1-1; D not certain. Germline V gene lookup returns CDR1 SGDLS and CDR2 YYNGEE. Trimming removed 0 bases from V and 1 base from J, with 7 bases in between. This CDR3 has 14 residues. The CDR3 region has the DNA TGTGCCAGCAGCGTAGTGGGAACGAACACTGAAGCTTTCTTT. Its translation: CASSVVGTNTEAFF.

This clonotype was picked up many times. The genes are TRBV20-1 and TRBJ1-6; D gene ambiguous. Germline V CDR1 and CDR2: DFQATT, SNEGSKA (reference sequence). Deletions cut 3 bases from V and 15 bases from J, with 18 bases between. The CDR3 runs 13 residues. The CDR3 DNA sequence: TGCAGTGCTAGCCAGACTCAATATAAGATCCTCCACTTT. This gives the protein CSASQTQYKILHF.

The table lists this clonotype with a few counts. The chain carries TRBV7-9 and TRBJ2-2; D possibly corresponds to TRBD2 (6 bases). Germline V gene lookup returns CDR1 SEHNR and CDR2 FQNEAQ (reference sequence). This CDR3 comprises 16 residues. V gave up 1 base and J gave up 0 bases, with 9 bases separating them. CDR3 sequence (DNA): TGTGCCAGCAGCTTAGTCCCGGGGGCGAACACCGGGGAGCTGTTTTTT. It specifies CASSLVPGANTGELFF.

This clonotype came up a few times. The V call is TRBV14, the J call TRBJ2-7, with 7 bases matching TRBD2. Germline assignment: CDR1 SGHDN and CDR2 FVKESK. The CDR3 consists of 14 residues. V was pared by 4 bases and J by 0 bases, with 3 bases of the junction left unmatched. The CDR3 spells CASSPRLASYEQYF. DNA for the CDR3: TGTGCCAGCAGCCCCCGACTAGCCTCCTACGAGCAGTACTTC. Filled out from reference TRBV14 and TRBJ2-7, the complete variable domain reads EAGVTQFPSHSVIEKGQTVTLRCDPISGHDNLYWYRRVMGKEIKFLLHFVKESKQDESGMPNNRFLAERTGGTYSTLKVQPAELEDSGVYFCASSPRLASYEQYFGPGTRLTVT.

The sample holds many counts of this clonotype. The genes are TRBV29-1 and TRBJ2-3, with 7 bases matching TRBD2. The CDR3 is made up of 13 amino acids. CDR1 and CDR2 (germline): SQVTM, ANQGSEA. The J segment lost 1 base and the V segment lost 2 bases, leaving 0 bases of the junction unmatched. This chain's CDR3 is CSVELAGTDTQYF. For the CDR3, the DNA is TGCAGCGTTGAACTAGCGGGCACAGATACGCAGTATTTT.

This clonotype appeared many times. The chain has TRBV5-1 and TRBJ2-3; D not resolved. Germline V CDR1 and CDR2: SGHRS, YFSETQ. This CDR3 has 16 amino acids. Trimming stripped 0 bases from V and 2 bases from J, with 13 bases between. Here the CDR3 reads CASSLENRPNTDTQYF. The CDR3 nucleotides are TGCGCCAGCAGCTTGGAAAACCGCCCTAACACAGATACGCAGTATTTT.

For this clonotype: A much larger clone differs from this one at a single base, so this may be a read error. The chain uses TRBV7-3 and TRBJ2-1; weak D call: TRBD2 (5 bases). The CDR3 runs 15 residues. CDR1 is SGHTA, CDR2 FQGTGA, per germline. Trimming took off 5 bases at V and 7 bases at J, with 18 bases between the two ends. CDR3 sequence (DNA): TGTGCCAGCAGCCTAGGACGGCCCGGGGTGAATGAGCAGTTCTTC. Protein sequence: CASSLGRPGVNEQFF. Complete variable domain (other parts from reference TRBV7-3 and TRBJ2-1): GAGVSQTPSNKVTEKGKYVELRCDPISGHTALYWYRQSLGQGPEFLIYFQGTGAADDSGLPNDRFFAVRPEGSVSTLKIQRTERGDSAVYLCASSLGRPGVNEQFFGPGTRLTVL.

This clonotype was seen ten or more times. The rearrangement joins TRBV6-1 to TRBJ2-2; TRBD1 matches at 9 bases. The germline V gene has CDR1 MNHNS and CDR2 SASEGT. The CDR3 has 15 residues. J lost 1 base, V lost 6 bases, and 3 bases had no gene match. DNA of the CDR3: TGTGCCAGCAGACGGGACAGGGTGAACACCGGGGAGCTGTTTTTT. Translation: CASRRDRVNTGELFF.